This TCR beta chain comes out of a study of cytomegalovirus exposure and HLA in healthy donors. In the PCR, 60 Vbeta and 13 Jbeta primers were used. Sequencing used immunoSEQ multiplex PCR; TCRdb keeps in-frame clones, though not all of them. The sample contains 150,000 to 200,000 clones, approximately 76% of which appear only once. The specimen was PBMCs. The TCR was taken from a female donor in good health and CMV-seronegative.

The CDR3 loop is CASSKDPQGLFTEAFF. The CDR3 nucleotides are TGTGCCAGCAGCAAAGATCCCCAGGGGCTATTTACTGAAGCTTTCTTT. The chain carries TRBV7-2 and TRBJ1-1; TRBD1 might be the D (6 bases). The CDR3 totals 16 residues. V gave up 5 bases and J gave up 5 bases, with 21 bases separating them. Germline V gene data show CDR1 as SGHTA and CDR2 as FQGNSA.